This T cell receptor (beta chain) was identified during a study of vaccination effects on CD4 cells after COVID-19. The protocol was immunoSEQ multiplex PCR, while the TCRdb copy is restricted to in-frame clones and leaves out a portion. The data contain about 68,000 clones, approximately 80% of them seen just once; the ten biggest clones take up 12%. On this clone: Its target is not known.

CDR3 size: 14 residues. The ends lost 7 bases at V and 6 bases at J; junction bases unmatched: 6. Looked up from germline, CDR1 is KGHDR and CDR2 is SFDVKD. Expansion with viral peptide pools was applied to antigen-specific CD4+ T cells by the ViraFEST assay prior to sequencing. Culture proceeded for more than nine days, and CD4+ T cells were then isolated. The healthy vaccine recipients, who had no prior SARS-CoV-2 infection, showed negative nucleocapsid antibodies. The source was CD4+ T cells from PBMCs cultured with SARS-CoV-2 spike peptides, collected before COVID-19 vaccination. The origin of this receptor is a human donor who received a COVID-19 vaccine. This sequence joins TRBV24-1 and TRBJ1-1, with 11 bases aligning to TRBD1. CDR3 region: CATRGTGGEAEAFF. For the CDR3, the DNA is TGTGCCACCAGAGGGACAGGGGGAGAGGCTGAAGCTTTCTTT.